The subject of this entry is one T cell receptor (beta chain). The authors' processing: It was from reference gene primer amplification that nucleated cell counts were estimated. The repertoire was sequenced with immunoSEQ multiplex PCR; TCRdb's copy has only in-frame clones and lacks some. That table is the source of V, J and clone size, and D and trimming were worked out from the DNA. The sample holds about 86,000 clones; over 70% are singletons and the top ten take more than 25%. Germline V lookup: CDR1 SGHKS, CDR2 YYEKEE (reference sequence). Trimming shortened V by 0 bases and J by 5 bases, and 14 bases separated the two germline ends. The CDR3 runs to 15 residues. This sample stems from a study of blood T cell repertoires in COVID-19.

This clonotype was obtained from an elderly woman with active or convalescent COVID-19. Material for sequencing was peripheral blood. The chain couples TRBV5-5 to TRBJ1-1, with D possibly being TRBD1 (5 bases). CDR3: CASSLAPQGWTEAFF. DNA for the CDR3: TGTGCCAGCAGCTTGGCCCCGCAGGGCTGGACTGAAGCTTTCTTT.